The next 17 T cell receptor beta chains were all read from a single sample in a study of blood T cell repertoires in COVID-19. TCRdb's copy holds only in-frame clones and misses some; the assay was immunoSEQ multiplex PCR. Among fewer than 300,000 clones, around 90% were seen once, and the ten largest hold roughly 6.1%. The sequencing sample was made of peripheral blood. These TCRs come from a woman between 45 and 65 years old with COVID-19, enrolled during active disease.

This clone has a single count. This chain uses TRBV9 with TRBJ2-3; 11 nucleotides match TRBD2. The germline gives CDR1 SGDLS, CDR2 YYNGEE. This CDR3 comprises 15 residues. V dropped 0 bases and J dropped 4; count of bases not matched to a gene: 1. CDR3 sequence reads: CASSVEGLAADTQYF. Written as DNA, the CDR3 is TGTGCCAGCAGCGTAGAGGGACTAGCGGCAGATACGCAGTATTTT.

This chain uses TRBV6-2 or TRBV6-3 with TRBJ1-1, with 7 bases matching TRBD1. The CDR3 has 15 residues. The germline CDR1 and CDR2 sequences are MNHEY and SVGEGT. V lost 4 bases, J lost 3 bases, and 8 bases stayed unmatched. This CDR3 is CASSSGQAVHTEAFF. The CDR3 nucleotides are TGTGCCAGCAGTTCAGGACAGGCCGTGCACACTGAAGCTTTCTTT.

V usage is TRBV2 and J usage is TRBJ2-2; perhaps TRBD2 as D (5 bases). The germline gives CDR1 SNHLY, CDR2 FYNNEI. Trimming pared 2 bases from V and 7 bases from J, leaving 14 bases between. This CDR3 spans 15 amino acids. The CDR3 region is CASSEPGPEGGELFF. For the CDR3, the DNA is TGTGCCAGCAGTGAACCGGGCCCCGAGGGCGGGGAGCTGTTTTTT. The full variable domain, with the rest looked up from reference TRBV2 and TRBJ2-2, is EPEVTQTPSHQVTQMGQEVILRCVPISNHLYFYWYRQILGQKVEFLVSFYNNEISEKSEIFDDQFSVERPDGSNFTLKIRSTKLEDSAMYFCASSEPGPEGGELFFGEGSRLTVL.

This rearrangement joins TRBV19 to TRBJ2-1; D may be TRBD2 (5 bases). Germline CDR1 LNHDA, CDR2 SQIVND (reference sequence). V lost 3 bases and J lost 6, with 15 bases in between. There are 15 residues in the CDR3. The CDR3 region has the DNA TGTGCCAGTAGTATTACCGGAGGCGCCACCAATGAGCAGTTCTTC. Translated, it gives CASSITGGATNEQFF.

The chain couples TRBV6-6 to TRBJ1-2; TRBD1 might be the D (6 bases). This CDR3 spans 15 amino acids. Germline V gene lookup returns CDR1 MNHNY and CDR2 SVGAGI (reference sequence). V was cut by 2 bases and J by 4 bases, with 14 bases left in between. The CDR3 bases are TGTGCCAGCAGTTACAGGGCGGGGGCGATCTATGGCTACACCTTC. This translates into CASSYRAGAIYGYTF.

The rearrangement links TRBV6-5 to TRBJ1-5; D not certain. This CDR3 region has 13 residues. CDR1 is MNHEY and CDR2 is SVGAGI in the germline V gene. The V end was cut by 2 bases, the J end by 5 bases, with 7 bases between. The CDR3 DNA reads TGTGCCAGCAGTTACGGGCGTTATCAGCCCCAGCATTTT. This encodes CASSYGRYQPQHF.

The CDR3 DNA is TGCGCCAGTGGACTAGCGGGAGGTGTTACCTACGAGCAGTACTTC. It is translated as CASGLAGGVTYEQYF. The chain recombines TRBV5-1 with TRBJ2-7, with TRBD2 matching over 14 bases. The ends lost 8 bases at V and 2 bases at J; junction bases unmatched: 6. This CDR3 is 15 amino acids long. In germline, CDR1 is SGHRS, CDR2 YFSETQ.

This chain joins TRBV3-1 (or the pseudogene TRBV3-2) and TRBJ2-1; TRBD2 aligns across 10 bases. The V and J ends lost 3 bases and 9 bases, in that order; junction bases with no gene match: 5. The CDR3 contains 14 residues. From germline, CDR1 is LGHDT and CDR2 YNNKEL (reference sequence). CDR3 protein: CASSQSGRAGEQFF. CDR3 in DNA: TGTGCCAGCAGCCAGAGCGGGAGGGCCGGTGAGCAGTTCTTC.

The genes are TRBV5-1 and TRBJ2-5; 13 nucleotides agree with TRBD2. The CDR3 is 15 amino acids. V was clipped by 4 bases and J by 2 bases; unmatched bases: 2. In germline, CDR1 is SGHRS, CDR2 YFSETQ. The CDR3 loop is CASSLGLAGQETQYF. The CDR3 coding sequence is TGCGCCAGCAGCCTGGGACTAGCGGGACAAGAGACCCAGTACTTC.

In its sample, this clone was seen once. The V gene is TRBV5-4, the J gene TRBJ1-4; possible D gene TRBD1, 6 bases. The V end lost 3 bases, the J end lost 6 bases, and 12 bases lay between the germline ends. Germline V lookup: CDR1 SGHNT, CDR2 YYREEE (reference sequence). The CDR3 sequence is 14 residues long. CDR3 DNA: TGTGCCAGCAGCTGGACAGCACAGGATGAAAAACTGTTTTTT. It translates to CASSWTAQDEKLFF.

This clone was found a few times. The CDR3 nucleotides read TGTGCCAGCAGCCACGGACAGGGGTCTGTAAAAACCAATGAAAAACTGTTTTTT. Translating gives CASSHGQGSVKTNEKLFF. The gene calls are TRBV11-2 and TRBJ1-4, with TRBD1 identical over 9 bases. The ends lost 5 bases at V and 5 bases at J; junction bases unmatched: 15. The CDR3 spans 18 residues. CDR1 is SGHAT, CDR2 FQNNGV, per germline.

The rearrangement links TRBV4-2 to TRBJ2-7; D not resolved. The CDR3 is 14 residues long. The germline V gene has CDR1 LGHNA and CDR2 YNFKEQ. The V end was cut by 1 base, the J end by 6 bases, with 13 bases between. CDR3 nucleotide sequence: TGTGCCAGCAGCCAAGCCCTAGTCAGCAGCGAGCAGTACTTC. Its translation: CASSQALVSSEQYF.

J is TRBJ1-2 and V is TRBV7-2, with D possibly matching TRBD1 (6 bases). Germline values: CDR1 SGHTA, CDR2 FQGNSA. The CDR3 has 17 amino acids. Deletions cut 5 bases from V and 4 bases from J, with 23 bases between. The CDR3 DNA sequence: TGTGCCAGCAGCCCCCAACGCGGGGGGCGATCGGCCTATGGCTACACCTTC. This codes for CASSPQRGGRSAYGYTF. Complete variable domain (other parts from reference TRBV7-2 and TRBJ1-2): GAGVSQSPSNKVTEKGKDVELRCDPISGHTALYWYRQSLGQGLEFLIYFQGNSAPDKSGLPSDRFSAERTGGSVSTLTIQRTQQEDSAVYLCASSPQRGGRSAYGYTFGSGTRLTVV.

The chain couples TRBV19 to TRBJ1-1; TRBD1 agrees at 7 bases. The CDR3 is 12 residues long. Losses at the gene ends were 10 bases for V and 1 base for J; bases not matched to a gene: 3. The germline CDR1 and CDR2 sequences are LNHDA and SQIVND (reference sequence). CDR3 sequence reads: CATRQGNTEAFF. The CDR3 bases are TGTGCCACCCGACAGGGGAACACTGAAGCTTTCTTT.

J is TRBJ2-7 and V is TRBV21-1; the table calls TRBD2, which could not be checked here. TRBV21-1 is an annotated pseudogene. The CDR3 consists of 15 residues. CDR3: CASSKGASGPYEQYF. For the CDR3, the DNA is TGTGCCAGCAGCAAAGGGGCTAGCGGACCCTACGAGCAGTACTTC.

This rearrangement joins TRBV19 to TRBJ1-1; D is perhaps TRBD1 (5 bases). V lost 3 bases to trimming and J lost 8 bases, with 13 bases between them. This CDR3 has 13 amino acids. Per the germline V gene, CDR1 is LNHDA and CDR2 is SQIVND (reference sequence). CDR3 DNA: TGTGCCAGTAGTATTAGGGGTGACAGAGAAGCTTTCTTT. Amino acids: CASSIRGDREAFF.

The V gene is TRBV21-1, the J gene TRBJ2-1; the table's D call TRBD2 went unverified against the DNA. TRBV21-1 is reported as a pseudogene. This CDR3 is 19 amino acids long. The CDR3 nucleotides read TGTGCCAGCAGCACCTCGGCTAGCGGGAGGGAATTGGGTCGGAATGAGCAGTTCTTC. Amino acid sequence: CASSTSASGRELGRNEQFF.